Listed below are T cell receptor beta chains from one sample, sequenced in a study of tumor-infiltrating lymphocytes in glioblastoma multiforme. TCRdb passed the multiplex PCR reads through MiXCR, listing each CDR3 protein once. Counted here are about 8,400 distinct CDR3 sequences, 65% to 80% occurring once; the ten biggest clones make up 40% to 60%. The specimen sequenced was brain tumor tissue. These receptor sequences come from a male donor with glioblastoma. Each CDR3 is given with its conserved first and last residue. The order of the fields is clone size, V gene, CDR3 protein. Rows may omit the clone size; those that give it use once, few, many or a size class.

abundance: few
v_gene: TRBV11-3
CDR3aa: CASSFSATNEAFF

abundance: NA
v_gene: TRBV14
CDR3aa: CASSQGPWHDGSYEQYF

abundance: many
v_gene: TRBV29-1
CDR3aa: CSVLGGVLASYEQYF

abundance: NA
v_gene: TRBV11-1
CDR3aa: CASSLLAGGAYEQYF

abundance: few
v_gene: TRBV6-2/TRBV6-3
CDR3aa: CASSLETFYEQYF

abundance: NA
v_gene: TRBV10-3
CDR3aa: CAISESTGKTYEQYF

abundance: medium-sized
v_gene: TRBV12-3/TRBV12-4
CDR3aa: CASSLQPGEQYF

abundance: NA
v_gene: TRBV11-2
CDR3aa: CASTSSFGQGLAVNTGELIF

abundance: NA
v_gene: TRBV11-2
CDR3aa: CASTPSFGQGLAVNTGELPF

abundance: NA
v_gene: TRBV20-1
CDR3aa: CSAPRGDASTDTQYF

abundance: NA
v_gene: TRBV11-2
CDR3aa: CASTPSFGQGLAVNTGELLF

abundance: NA
v_gene: TRBV6-2/TRBV6-3
CDR3aa: CASRLGTSGYEQYF

abundance: medium-sized
v_gene: TRBV20-1
CDR3aa: CSARGQFNEQFF

abundance: NA
v_gene: TRBV4-2
CDR3aa: CASTVLADFAGTQYF

abundance: NA
v_gene: TRBV7-9
CDR3aa: CASSVLPGQGANSYEQYF

abundance: NA
v_gene: TRBV4-2
CDR3aa: CASSRAEGASTDTQYF

abundance: NA
v_gene: TRBV11-2
CDR3aa: CASSLVVGLQETLYF

abundance: once
v_gene: TRBV29-1
CDR3aa: CSVGLAGGVDEQYF

abundance: once
v_gene: TRBV11-2
CDR3aa: CASSFSAGTGSGETQYF

abundance: NA
v_gene: TRBV5-1
CDR3aa: CASSLAGGGSTYEQYF

abundance: NA
v_gene: TRBV11-3
CDR3aa: CASSLRMTGYTEAFF

abundance: NA
v_gene: TRBV29-1
CDR3aa: CSVGGRHGGNDQLF

abundance: NA
v_gene: TRBV11-2
CDR3aa: CVSSLIAGLQETQYF

abundance: NA
v_gene: TRBV20-1
CDR3aa: CSARPLTGQSIYEQYF

abundance: NA
v_gene: TRBV6-1
CDR3aa: CASSVGVYSNQPQHF

abundance: NA
v_gene: TRBV13
CDR3aa: CVSSSTKTGQGISGNTTYF

abundance: NA
v_gene: TRBV11-2
CDR3aa: CASSAQPGQGGRIEDFF

abundance: NA
v_gene: TRBV11-2
CDR3aa: CASSDGTSGSGDTQYF

abundance: once
v_gene: TRBV20-1
CDR3aa: CSARVPGVDQPQHF

abundance: NA
v_gene: TRBV11-3
CDR3aa: CASSLRREGLHEQFF

abundance: few
v_gene: TRBV11-2
CDR3aa: CASSMGGGTQPQHF

abundance: few
v_gene: TRBV6-4
CDR3aa: CASGEFPGRGGIPDTQHF

abundance: NA
v_gene: TRBV20-1
CDR3aa: CSASVMVATDTQYF

abundance: NA
v_gene: TRBV6-5
CDR3aa: CASCLTGIGAFF

abundance: NA
v_gene: TRBV11-2
CDR3aa: CASSYRAQKGDTQYF

abundance: NA
v_gene: TRBV11-2
CDR3aa: CAGSLVVGLQGTQYF

abundance: NA
v_gene: TRBV6-6
CDR3aa: CASASGGSSYNEQFF

abundance: NA
v_gene: TRBV29-1
CDR3aa: CSCEMGQRNTEAFF

abundance: NA
v_gene: TRBV30
CDR3aa: CAWSGEDDTRYF

abundance: NA
v_gene: TRBV11-1
CDR3aa: CVSWDTWELSF

abundance: NA
v_gene: TRBV20-1
CDR3aa: CSAREVRAGQSQFF

abundance: NA
v_gene: TRBV6-5
CDR3aa: CASSGLVGRSGELFF

abundance: NA
v_gene: TRBV5-1
CDR3aa: CASSSGRAGGPGHEQSF

abundance: NA
v_gene: TRBV6-6
CDR3aa: CASSYGREGGDEQFF

abundance: many
v_gene: TRBV11-2
CDR3aa: CASSLDNPQGTSTDTQYF